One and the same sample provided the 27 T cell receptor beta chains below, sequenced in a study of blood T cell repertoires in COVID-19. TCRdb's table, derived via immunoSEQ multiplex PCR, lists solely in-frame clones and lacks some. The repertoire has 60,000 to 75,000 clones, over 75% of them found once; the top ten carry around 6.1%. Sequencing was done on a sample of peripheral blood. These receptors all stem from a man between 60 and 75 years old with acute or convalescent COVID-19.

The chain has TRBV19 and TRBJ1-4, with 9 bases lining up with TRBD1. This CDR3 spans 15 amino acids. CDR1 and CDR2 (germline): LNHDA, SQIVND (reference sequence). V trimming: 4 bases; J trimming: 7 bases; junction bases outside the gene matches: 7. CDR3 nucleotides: TGTGCCAGTAGTACAGTCGGGACAGGGATTGAAAAACTGTTTTTT. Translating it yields CASSTVGTGIEKLFF.

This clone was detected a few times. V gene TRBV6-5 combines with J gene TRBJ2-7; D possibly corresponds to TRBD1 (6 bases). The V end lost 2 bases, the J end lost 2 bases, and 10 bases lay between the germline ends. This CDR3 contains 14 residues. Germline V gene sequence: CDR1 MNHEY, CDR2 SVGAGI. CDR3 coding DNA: TGTGCCAGCAGTTACGTGGGACAAACCTACGAGCAGTACTTC. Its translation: CASSYVGQTYEQYF.

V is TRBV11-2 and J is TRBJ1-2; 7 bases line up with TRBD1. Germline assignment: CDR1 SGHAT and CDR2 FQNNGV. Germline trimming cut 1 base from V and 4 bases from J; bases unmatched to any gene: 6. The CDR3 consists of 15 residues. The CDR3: CASSLGAGGTYGYTF. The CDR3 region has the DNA TGTGCCAGCAGCTTAGGGGCAGGGGGGACCTATGGCTACACCTTC.

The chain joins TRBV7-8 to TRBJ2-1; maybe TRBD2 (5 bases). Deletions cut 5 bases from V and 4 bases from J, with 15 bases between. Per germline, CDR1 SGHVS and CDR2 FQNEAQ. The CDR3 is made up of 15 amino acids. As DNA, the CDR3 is TGTGCCAGCAGCCCAACTAGAGACGGATACAATGAGCAGTTCTTC. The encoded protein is CASSPTRDGYNEQFF.

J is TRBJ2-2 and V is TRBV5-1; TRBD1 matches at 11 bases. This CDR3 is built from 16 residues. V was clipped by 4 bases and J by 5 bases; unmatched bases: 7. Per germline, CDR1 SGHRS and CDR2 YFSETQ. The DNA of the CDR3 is TGCGCCAGCAGCCCGGACAGGGGGCGTTTGACCGGGGAGCTGTTTTTT. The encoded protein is CASSPDRGRLTGELFF.

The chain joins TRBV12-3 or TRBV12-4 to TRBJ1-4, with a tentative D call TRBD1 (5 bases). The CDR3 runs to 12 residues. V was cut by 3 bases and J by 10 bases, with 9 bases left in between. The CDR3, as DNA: TGTGCCAGCAGTTTGCGGGGGTCAAAACTGTTTTTT. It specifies CASSLRGSKLFF.

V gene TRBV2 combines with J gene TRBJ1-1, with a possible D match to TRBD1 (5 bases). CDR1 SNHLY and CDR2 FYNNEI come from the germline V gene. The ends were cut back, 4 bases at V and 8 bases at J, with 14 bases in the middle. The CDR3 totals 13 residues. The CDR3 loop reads CASSVGSGLEAFF. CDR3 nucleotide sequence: TGTGCCAGCAGTGTAGGGTCAGGGTTGGAAGCTTTCTTT.

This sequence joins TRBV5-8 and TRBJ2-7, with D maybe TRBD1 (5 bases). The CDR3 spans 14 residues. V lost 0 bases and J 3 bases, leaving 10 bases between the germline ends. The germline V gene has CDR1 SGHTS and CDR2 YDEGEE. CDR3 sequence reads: CASSLAPGFYEQYF. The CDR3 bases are TGTGCCAGCAGCTTGGCCCCAGGGTTCTACGAGCAGTACTTC. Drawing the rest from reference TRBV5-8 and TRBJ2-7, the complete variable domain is EAGVTQSPTHLIKTRGQQATLRCSPISGHTSVYWYQQALGLGLQFLLWYDEGEERNRGNFPPRFSGRQFPNYSSELNVNALELEDSALYLCASSLAPGFYEQYFGPGTRLTVT.

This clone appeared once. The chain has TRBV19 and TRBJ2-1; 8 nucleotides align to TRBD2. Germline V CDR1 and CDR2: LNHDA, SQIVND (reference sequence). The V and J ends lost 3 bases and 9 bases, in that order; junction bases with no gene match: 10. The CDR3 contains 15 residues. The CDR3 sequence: CASSIMGTRRIEQFF. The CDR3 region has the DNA TGTGCCAGTAGTATTATGGGGACTAGGCGTATTGAGCAGTTCTTC.

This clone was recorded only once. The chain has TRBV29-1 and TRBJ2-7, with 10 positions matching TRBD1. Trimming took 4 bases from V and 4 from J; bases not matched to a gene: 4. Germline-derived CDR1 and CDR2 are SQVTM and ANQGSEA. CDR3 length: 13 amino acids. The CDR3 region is CSVGQGAEYEQYF. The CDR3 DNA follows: TGCAGCGTTGGACAGGGGGCGGAGTACGAGCAGTACTTC.

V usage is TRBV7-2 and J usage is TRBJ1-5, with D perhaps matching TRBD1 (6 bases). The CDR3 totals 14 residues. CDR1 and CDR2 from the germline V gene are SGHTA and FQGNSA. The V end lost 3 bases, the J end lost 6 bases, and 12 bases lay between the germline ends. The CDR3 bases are TGTGCCAGCAGCTTCAGGGGAACGGGTCAGCCCCAGCATTTT. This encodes CASSFRGTGQPQHF. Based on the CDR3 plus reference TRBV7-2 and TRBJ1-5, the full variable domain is GAGVSQSPSNKVTEKGKDVELRCDPISGHTALYWYRQSLGQGLEFLIYFQGNSAPDKSGLPSDRFSAERTGGSVSTLTIQRTQQEDSAVYLCASSFRGTGQPQHFGDGTRLSIL.

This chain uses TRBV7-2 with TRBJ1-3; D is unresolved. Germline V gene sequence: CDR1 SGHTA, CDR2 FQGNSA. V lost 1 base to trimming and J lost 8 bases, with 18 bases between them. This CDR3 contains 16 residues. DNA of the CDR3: TGTGCCAGCAGCTTAGGTCCGGGCCGAAACGGGGACACCATATATTTT. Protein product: CASSLGPGRNGDTIYF.

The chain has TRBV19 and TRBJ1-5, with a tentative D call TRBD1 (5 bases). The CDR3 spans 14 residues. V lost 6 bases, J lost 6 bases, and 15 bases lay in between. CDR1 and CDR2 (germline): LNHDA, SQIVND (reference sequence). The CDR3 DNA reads TGTGCCAGTAGCCAAGGGGCTAGAGTTCAGCCCCAGCATTTT. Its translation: CASSQGARVQPQHF. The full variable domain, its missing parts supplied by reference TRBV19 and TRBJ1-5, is DGGITQSPKYLFRKEGQNVTLSCEQNLNHDAMYWYRQDPGQGLRLIYYSQIVNDFQKGDIAEGYSVSREKKESFPLTVTSAQKNPTAFYLCASSQGARVQPQHFGDGTRLSIL.

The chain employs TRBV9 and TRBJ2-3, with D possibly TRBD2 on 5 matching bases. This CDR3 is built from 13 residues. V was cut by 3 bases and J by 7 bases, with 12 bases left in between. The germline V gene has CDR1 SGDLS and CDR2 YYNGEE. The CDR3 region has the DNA TGTGCCAGCAGCGCCCTCGAGGGAAATACGCAGTATTTT. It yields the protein CASSALEGNTQYF.

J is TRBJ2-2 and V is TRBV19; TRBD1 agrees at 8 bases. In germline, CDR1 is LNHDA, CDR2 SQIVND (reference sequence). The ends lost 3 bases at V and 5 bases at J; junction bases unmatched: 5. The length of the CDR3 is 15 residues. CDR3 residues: CASSIGTGITGELFF. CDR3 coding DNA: TGTGCCAGTAGTATTGGGACAGGAATTACCGGGGAGCTGTTTTTT.

In DNA form, the CDR3 reads TGTGCCAGCAGCTCCCCTGGACAGGGCAGCAATCAGCCCCAGCATTTT. This sequence encodes CASSSPGQGSNQPQHF. The chain is built from TRBV7-2 and TRBJ1-5; 8 bases are a match to TRBD1. This CDR3 comprises 16 residues. J was trimmed by 1 base and V by 4 bases; bases with no gene match: 6. CDR1 SGHTA and CDR2 FQGNSA come from the germline V gene.

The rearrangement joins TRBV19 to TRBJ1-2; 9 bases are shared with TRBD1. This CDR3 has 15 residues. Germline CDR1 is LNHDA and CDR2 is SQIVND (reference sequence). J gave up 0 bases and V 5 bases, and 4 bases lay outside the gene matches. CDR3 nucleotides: TGTGCCAGTAGTGTTGGGACAGGGACTAACTATGGCTACACCTTC. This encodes CASSVGTGTNYGYTF.

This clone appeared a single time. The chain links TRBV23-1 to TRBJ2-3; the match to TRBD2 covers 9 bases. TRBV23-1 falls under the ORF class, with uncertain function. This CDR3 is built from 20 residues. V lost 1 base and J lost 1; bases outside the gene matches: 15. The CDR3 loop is CASSQFALAGMDRGTDTQYF. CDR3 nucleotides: TGCGCCAGCAGTCAATTTGCGCTAGCGGGGATGGATCGGGGCACAGATACGCAGTATTTT.

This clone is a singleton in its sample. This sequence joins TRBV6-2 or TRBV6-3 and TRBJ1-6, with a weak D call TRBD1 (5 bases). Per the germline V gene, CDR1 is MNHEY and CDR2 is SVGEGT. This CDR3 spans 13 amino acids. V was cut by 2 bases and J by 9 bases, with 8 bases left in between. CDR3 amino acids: CASSYPGGSPLHF. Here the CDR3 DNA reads TGTGCCAGCAGTTACCCCGGGGGTTCACCCCTCCACTTT.

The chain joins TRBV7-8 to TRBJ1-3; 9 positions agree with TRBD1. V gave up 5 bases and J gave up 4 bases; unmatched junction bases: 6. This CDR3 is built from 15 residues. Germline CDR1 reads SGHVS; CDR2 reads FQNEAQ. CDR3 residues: CASSRGTGRGNTIYF. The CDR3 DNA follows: TGTGCCAGCAGCCGAGGGACAGGGAGGGGAAACACCATATATTTT.

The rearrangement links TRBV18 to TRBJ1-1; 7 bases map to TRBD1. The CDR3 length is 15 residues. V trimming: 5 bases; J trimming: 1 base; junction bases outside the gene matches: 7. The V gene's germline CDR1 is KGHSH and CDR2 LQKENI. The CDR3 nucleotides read TGTGCCAGCTCAATGAGGACAGGCTGGAACACTGAAGCTTTCTTT. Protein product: CASSMRTGWNTEAFF.

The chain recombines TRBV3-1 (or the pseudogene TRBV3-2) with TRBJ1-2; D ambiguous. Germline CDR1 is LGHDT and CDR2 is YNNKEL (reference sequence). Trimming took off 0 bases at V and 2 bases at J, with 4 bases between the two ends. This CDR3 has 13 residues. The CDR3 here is CASSQDRNYGYTF. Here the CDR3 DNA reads TGTGCCAGCAGCCAAGACAGGAACTATGGCTACACCTTC.

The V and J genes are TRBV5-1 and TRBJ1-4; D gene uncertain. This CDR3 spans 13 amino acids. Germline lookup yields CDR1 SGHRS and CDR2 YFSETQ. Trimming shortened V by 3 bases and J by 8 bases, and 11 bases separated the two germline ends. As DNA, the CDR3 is TGCGCCAGCAGCTCCGAGGGTTTCGAAAAACTGTTTTTT. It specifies CASSSEGFEKLFF. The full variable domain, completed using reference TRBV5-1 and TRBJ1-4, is KAGVTQTPRYLIKTRGQQVTLSCSPISGHRSVSWYQQTPGQGLQFLFEYFSETQRNKGNFPGRFSGRQFSNSRSEMNVSTLELGDSALYLCASSSEGFEKLFFGSGTQLSVL.

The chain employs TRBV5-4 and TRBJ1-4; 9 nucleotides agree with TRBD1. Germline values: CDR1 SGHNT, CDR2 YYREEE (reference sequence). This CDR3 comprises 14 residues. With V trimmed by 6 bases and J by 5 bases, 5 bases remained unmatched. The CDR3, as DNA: TGTGCCAGCACCCACGGACAGGGGAATGAAAAACTGTTTTTT. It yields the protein CASTHGQGNEKLFF.

The CDR3 here is CASSLGDFQFF. The CDR3 bases are TGTGCCAGCAGCTTAGGGGACTTTCAGTTCTTC. The gene calls are TRBV11-2 and TRBJ2-1, with TRBD2 as a possible D gene (6 bases). Germline lookup yields CDR1 SGHAT and CDR2 FQNNGV. Trimming stripped 1 base from V and 13 bases from J, with 8 bases between. This CDR3 contains 11 residues.

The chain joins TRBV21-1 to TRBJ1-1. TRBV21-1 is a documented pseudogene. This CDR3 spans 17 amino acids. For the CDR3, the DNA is TGTGCCAGCAGCAAAGTTACAGGAGGGGCCCTGAACACTGAAGCTTTCTTT. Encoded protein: CASSKVTGGALNTEAFF.

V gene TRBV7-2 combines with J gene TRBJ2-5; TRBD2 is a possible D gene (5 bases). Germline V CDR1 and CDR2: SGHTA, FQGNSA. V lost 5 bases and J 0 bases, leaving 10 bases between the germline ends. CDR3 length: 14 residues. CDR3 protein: CASSQDYNQETQYF. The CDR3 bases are TGTGCCAGCAGCCAAGACTATAACCAAGAGACCCAGTACTTC.